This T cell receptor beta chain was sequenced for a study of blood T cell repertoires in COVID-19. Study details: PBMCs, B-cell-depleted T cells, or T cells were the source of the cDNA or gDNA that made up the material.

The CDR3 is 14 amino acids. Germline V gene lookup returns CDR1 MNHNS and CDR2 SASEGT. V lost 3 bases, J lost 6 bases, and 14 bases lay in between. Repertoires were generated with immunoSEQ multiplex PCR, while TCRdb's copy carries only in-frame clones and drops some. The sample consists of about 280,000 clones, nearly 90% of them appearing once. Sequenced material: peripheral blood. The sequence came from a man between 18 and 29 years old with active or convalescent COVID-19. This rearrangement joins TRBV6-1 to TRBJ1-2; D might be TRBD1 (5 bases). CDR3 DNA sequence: TGTGCCAGCAGTGAGGCGGGGGTTCTCGATGGCTACACCTTC. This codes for CASSEAGVLDGYTF.